This T cell receptor beta chain is drawn from a study of T cell repertoires in cytomegalovirus infection. Whole-study results and caveats: HLA-C-restricted CMV clonotypes gave the most frequent clonotype in two of eight donors.

With respect to this clonotype: Its antigen is not identified. The conserved final phenylalanine or tryptophan is absent from the CDR3, which likely points to a read error.

V was shortened by 10 bases and J by 6 bases, with 19 bases between the two germline ends. The germline V gene encodes CDR1 MDHEN and CDR2 SYDVKM. The CDR3 extends over 14 amino acids. TCRdb fed the reads into MiXCR, producing one record per CDR3 protein. This table holds 300,000 to 400,000 distinct CDR3 sequences, around a sixth found once. The rearrangement links TRBV28 to TRBJ1-5; a possible D gene is TRBD1 (6 bases). Sequenced material: PBMCs. The source is a human donor in good health (CMV status not recorded). Some clones in this sample may be carry-over from other donors' samples. The CDR3 DNA sequence: TGTGCCACCCAACAGGGAGGGGACGTTCAGCCCCAGCATTCT. This gives the protein CATQQGGDVQPQHS.